This TCR beta chain was sequenced in a study of T cells in Graves' hyperthyroidism and ophthalmopathy (dated by TCRdb to the late 2010s). Background on the whole study: Peripheral blood was sampled at the time of initial diagnosis, prior to any treatment. After blood sampling, hyperthyroidism patients were treated with methimazole at a starting dose of 30 mg daily, and ophthalmopathy patients were treated with high-dose intravenous methylprednisolone. The approximately 100 discovery patients were divided at random into training and test sets in a 7:3 ratio. Whether ophthalmopathy could be predicted prospectively was tested in an independent validation cohort made up of under 20 hyperthyroidism patients plus 17 patients who later progressed to ophthalmopathy. A discovery cohort of about a hundred patients, approximately 44 with Graves' ophthalmopathy and over 55 with stable Graves' hyperthyroidism, was used to find distinguishing TCR V-J signatures. In more than 5 Graves' hyperthyroidism patients, the study also compared T-cell repertoires from thyroid tissue with T-cell repertoires from blood. TCR Vbeta CDR3 sequencing of 120 to 150 peripheral blood samples (approximately 44 ophthalmopathy, 75 hyperthyroidism and approximately 17 progressor patients) is reported in the paper.

Trimmed from V: 0 bases; trimmed from J: 4 bases; junction bases lacking a gene match: 7. The germline V gene (reference sequence) specifies DFQATT as CDR1 and SNEGSKA as CDR2. The CDR3 starts with the cysteine, ends with the phenylalanine, and has 15 residues. The CDR3 DNA has 45 bases and is translated from base 1. Amplification of TCR beta CDR3 regions was carried out from RNA transcripts. For the first round of RT-PCR on the TCR CDR3, the HTBI primer set was used together with the Qiagen OneStep RT-PCR kit. Libraries were constructed in a second round of multiplex PCR, after which size selection and purification were performed. Sequencing of the libraries was done on an Illumina HiSeq2000 using paired-end 100 bp reads. In the source study's methods: SOAPnuke was used to process the raw data, with reads discarded if the reads contained adapters or uncalled bases, had a mean Phred below 15, or lacked an exact constant-primer or identifier match. COPE v1.2.5 was used to merge high-quality paired reads, and clonotypes were defined as unique nucleotide sequences. MiTCR v1.1 was used to align the clonotypes against IMGT TRBV, TRBD and TRBJ reference segments. The analysis was restricted to V-J combinations with a frequency above 0.0001, which together covered 99.2% of the repertoires. The TCS score was defined as the ratio of F50 (clonal expansion) to E x V (chaos), calculated using BLOSUM62-based TCRdist between CDR3 peptides within each V-J. Welch's t-statistics and random forest reduced several hundred V-J features to 13, which were used in a naive Bayes classifier (R e1071). The Morisita-Horn index was used to measure how similar the thyroid and blood repertoires were. Through fastp at Q25 and MiXCR, TCRdb rebuilt clones from the public reads, retaining in-frame beta chains. CDR3 protein duplicates are merged, each entry listing the most common genes and DNA. These V and J calls originate from TCRdb's pipeline instead of the authors' own analysis. This sample lists hundreds of thousands of distinct CDR3 sequences; more than 30% were detected once. The ten largest clonotypes hold about 8.9% of the sample.

This clonotype showed up just a few times. The specificity of this receptor is unknown. No much larger clone is present one base from it, and per-base qualities are unavailable. Summary of the overall study and its limitations: Most expanded thyroid clonotypes (frequency above 0.001) were also detected in blood, suggesting blood repertoires may reflect thyroid immune responses. Ophthalmopathy was separated from stable hyperthyroidism by a 13 V-J signature model, with about 88% sensitivity and approximately 84% specificity obtained in cross-validation and 80%/75% obtained in testing. During validation, the model predicted progression to ophthalmopathy a median of around 7 months ahead of onset, with roughly 65% sensitivity and under 85% specificity. Sample size was not statistically predetermined, and investigators were not blinded to group allocation.

Stable Graves' hyperthyroidism was defined as the absence of progression to ophthalmopathy over 18 months of follow-up. The hyperthyroidism patients were between 18 and 65 years old and newly diagnosed, with a disease duration of less than 2 months. The study excluded patients with uncontrolled infections, other autoimmune diseases, pregnancy or lactation. Diagnoses were established on the basis of clinical symptoms, serum thyroxine and TRAb, thyroid ultrasound, and orbital computed tomography. PBMCs were separated from roughly 9.6 ml of fresh peripheral blood using Ficoll-Paque density gradient centrifugation. Total RNA was extracted with Trizol reagent, and quality was checked on an Agilent 2100 Bioanalyzer.

The sample comprised blood. This chain joins TRBV20-1 to TRBJ2-7; TRBD2 agrees with 9 junctional bases. The receptor comes from a man between 18 and 35 years old with Graves' hyperthyroidism. The sequence in DNA is TGCAGTGCTAGAGATGCGGCTAGCGGGATTTACGAGCAGTACTTC. The encoded protein is CSARDAASGIYEQYF.